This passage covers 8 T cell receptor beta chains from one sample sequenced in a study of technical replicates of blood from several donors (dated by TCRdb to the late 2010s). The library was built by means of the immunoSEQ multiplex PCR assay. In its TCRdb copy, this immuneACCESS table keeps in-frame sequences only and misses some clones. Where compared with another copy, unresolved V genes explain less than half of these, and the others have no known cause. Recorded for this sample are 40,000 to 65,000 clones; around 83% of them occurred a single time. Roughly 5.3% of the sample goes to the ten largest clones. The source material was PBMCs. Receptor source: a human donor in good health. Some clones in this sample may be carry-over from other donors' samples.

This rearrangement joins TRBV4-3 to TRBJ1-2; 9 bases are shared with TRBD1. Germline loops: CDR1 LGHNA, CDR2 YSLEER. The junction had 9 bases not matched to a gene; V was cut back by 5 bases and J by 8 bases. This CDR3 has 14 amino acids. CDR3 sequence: CASSSGGTGRGYTF. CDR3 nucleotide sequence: TGCGCCAGCAGCTCGGGCGGGACAGGGCGCGGCTACACCTTC.

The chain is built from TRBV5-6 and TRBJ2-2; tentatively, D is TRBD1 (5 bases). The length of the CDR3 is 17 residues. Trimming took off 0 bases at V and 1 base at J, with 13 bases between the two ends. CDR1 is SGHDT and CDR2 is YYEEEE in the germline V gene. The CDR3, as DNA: TGTGCCAGCAGCTTGGGGGGTAGCACAGGGAACACCGGGGAGCTGTTTTTT. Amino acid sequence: CASSLGGSTGNTGELFF.

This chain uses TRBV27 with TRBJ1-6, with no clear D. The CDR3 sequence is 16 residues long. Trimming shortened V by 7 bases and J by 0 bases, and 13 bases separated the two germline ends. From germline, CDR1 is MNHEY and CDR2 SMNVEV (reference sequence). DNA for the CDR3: TGTGCCAGCAAAATAATAGCGAGCTCCTATAATTCACCCCTCCACTTT. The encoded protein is CASKIIASSYNSPLHF.

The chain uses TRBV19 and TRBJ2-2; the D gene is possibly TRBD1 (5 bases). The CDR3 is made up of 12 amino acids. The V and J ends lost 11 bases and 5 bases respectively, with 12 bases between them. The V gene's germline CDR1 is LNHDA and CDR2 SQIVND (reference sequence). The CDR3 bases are TGTGCCGTCGGACAAGGGACCGGGGAGCTGTTTTTT. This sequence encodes CAVGQGTGELFF.

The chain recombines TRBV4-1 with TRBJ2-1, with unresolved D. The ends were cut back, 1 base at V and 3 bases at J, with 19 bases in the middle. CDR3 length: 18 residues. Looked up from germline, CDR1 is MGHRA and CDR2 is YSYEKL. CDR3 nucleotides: TGCGCCAGCAGCCAAGCAGACGGCCTACAGTACAACTACAATGAGCAGTTCTTC. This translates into CASSQADGLQYNYNEQFF.

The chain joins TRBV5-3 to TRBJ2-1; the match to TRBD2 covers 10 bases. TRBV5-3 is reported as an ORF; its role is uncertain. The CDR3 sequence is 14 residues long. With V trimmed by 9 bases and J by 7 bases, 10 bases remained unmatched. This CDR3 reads CATPLAGRLNEQFF. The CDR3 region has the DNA TGTGCCACCCCACTAGCGGGGAGGTTAAATGAGCAGTTCTTC.

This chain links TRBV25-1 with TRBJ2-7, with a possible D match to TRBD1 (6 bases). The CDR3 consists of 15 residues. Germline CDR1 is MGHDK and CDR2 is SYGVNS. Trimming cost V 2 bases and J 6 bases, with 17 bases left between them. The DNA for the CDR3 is TGTGCCAGCAGTGAAAGTTTCCAGGGGAGAGGCGAGCAGTACTTC. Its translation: CASSESFQGRGEQYF.

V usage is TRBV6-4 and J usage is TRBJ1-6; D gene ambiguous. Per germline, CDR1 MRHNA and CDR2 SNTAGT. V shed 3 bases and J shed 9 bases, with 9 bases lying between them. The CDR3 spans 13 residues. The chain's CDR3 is CASSEGEGSPLHF. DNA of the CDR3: TGTGCCAGCAGTGAGGGAGAAGGTTCACCCCTCCACTTT.